The 3 T cell receptor beta chains below come from one sample, sequenced in a study of cytomegalovirus exposure and HLA in healthy donors. The PCR used 60 Vbeta and 13 Jbeta primers. Assay: immunoSEQ multiplex PCR; the TCRdb copy retains only in-frame clones and omits some. The listing contains 130,000 to 150,000 clones. The sequencing input was PBMCs. Every receptor here comes from a woman aged 45 to 65 in good health and CMV-seronegative.

The genes are TRBV18 and TRBJ2-7; maybe TRBD1 (7 bases). The germline V gene has CDR1 KGHSH and CDR2 LQKENI. Trimming cost V 2 bases and J 3 bases, with 11 bases left between them. This CDR3 has 14 amino acids. DNA for the CDR3: TGTGCCAGCTCACCAGCGGGACAGAGCTACGAGCAGTACTTC. Translating it yields CASSPAGQSYEQYF.

V usage is TRBV7-8 and J usage is TRBJ1-2; D unresolved. V gave up 5 bases and J gave up 1 base, with 11 bases separating them. There are 14 residues in the CDR3. The germline V gene encodes CDR1 SGHVS and CDR2 FQNEAQ. This chain's CDR3 is CASSEDVSNYGYTF. DNA for the CDR3: TGTGCCAGCAGCGAGGATGTTAGTAACTATGGCTACACCTTC.

This chain links TRBV4-1 with TRBJ2-3; 7 nucleotides line up with TRBD2. The CDR3 is made up of 17 amino acids. Unmatched junction bases numbered 16, after V lost 4 bases and J lost 6 bases. Germline V gene lookup returns CDR1 MGHRA and CDR2 YSYEKL. The CDR3 region is CASSLFGTLGAGDTQYF. CDR3 DNA sequence: TGCGCCAGCAGCCTTTTCGGGACTCTGGGAGCGGGGGATACGCAGTATTTT.